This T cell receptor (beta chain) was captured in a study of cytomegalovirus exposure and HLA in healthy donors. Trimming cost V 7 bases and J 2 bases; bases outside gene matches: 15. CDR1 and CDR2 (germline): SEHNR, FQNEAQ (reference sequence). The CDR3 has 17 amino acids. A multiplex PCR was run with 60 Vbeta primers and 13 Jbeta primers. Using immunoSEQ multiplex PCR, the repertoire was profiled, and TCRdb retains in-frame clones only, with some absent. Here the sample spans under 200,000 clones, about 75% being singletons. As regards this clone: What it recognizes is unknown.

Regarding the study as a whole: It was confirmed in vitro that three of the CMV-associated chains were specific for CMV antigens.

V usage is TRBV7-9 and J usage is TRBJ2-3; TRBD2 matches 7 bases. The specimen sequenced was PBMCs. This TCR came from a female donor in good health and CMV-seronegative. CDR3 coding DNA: TGTGCCAGCACCACCCGGGGGAGGGTAGAATCCACAGATACGCAGTATTTT. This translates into CASTTRGRVESTDTQYF. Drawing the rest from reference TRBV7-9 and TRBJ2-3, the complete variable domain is DTGVSQNPRHKITKRGQNVTFRCDPISEHNRLYWYRQTLGQGPEFLTYFQNEAQLEKSRLLSDRFSAERPKGSFSTLEIQRTEQGDSAMYLCASTTRGRVESTDTQYFGPGTRLTVL.